These 21 T cell receptor beta chains share one sample of origin, sequenced in a study of T cells in narcolepsy. Generated by immunoSEQ multiplex PCR, the TCRdb table keeps only in-frame clones and is missing some. The data show fewer than 40,000 clones, approximately 78% seen once. The sample consisted of CD45RA- memory CD4+ T cells from PBMCs. The receptors come from a human donor with narcolepsy.

This clone has more than one count but fewer than ten. This chain joins TRBV5-4 and TRBJ2-1; 12 bases fit TRBD1. There are 14 residues in the CDR3. From germline, CDR1 is SGHNT and CDR2 YYREEE (reference sequence). V lost 9 bases to trimming and J lost 8 bases; unmatched junction nucleotides: 9. In nucleotides, the CDR3 is TGTGCCACCGAAGGGACAGGGGGCCCCGATGAGCAGTTCTTC. Translated: CATEGTGGPDEQFF.

The rearrangement uses TRBV29-1 and TRBJ1-5, with D perhaps matching TRBD1 (6 bases). Germline CDR1 SQVTM, CDR2 ANQGSEA. The CDR3 is 13 amino acids. Trimming removed 4 bases at V and 6 bases at J, with 13 bases between. The CDR3 region is CSVVPGASQPQHF. Written as DNA, the CDR3 is TGCAGCGTTGTTCCAGGGGCGAGTCAGCCCCAGCATTTT.

The CDR3 nucleotides are TGTGCCAGTACCAAGGACAGGGGGTATACTGAAGCTTTCTTT. It codes for CASTKDRGYTEAFF. This sequence joins TRBV19 and TRBJ1-1; 10 bases fit TRBD1. Trimming at V came to 7 bases and at J to 5 bases, leaving 7 bases not matched to a gene. CDR3 length: 14 amino acids. CDR1 and CDR2 (germline): LNHDA, SQIVND (reference sequence).

The CDR3 bases are TGTGCCATCAGTGAGTCGACGACTAGCGGGAGCCCCCACGAGCAGTACTTC. Translated, it gives CAISESTTSGSPHEQYF. The chain couples TRBV10-3 to TRBJ2-7, with TRBD2 matching 12 bases. Germline CDR1 ENHRY, CDR2 SYGVKD. With 0 bases clipped from V and 5 bases from J, the junction kept 8 bases outside the gene matches. The CDR3 is 17 amino acids.

This chain joins TRBV7-2 and TRBJ2-7; 7 bases agree with TRBD1. The CDR3 loop spans 15 amino acids. Looked up from germline, CDR1 is SGHTA and CDR2 is FQGNSA. The V and J ends lost 5 bases and 4 bases, in that order; junction bases with no gene match: 11. DNA for the CDR3: TGTGCCAGCAGCCCCCAGGGACAGAACCTTTACGAGCAGTACTTC. The encoded protein is CASSPQGQNLYEQYF.

The V gene is TRBV11-3, the J gene TRBJ2-7; D unclear. Germline assignment: CDR1 SGHNT and CDR2 YENEEA. The CDR3 sequence is 14 residues long. The germline V and J ends were trimmed by 1 base and 2 bases, with 9 bases remaining between them. The CDR3 DNA reads TGTGCCAGCAGCTTAGGTGCCGGAACCTACGAGCAGTACTTC. Translating gives CASSLGAGTYEQYF.

V gene TRBV5-5 combines with J gene TRBJ2-4; D unresolved. The CDR3 contains 16 residues. CDR1 is SGHKS and CDR2 is YYEKEE in the germline V gene (reference sequence). V lost 0 bases and J 7 bases, leaving 17 bases between the germline ends. The CDR3 loop reads CASSLVGLVGLNIQYF. The CDR3 nucleotides read TGTGCCAGCAGCTTGGTCGGGTTGGTTGGATTGAACATTCAGTACTTC.

The V call is TRBV6-5, the J call TRBJ1-5; no reliable D call. CDR3 length: 14 residues. The V and J ends lost 5 bases and 5 bases respectively, with 13 bases between them. Per germline, CDR1 MNHEY and CDR2 SVGAGI. Here the CDR3 DNA reads TGTGCCAGCAGTGCGGGAAATTTAGATCAGCCCCAGCATTTT. Its translation is CASSAGNLDQPQHF.

This chain links TRBV7-8 with TRBJ1-1; unclear D gene. The V gene's germline CDR1 is SGHVS and CDR2 FQNEAQ. The CDR3 is 16 amino acids. Trimming removed 1 base at V and 0 bases at J, with 12 bases between. The DNA of the CDR3 is TGTGCCAGCAGCTTAGGAACACAACTTTTGAACACTGAAGCTTTCTTT. Translating it yields CASSLGTQLLNTEAFF.

This chain connects TRBV5-6 to TRBJ2-1; D is uncertain. The CDR3 totals 13 residues. V lost 2 bases and J 8 bases, leaving 11 bases between the germline ends. Looked up from germline, CDR1 is SGHDT and CDR2 is YYEEEE. The CDR3 is CASSLNILDEQFF. The CDR3 coding sequence is TGTGCCAGCAGCTTAAATATACTGGATGAGCAGTTCTTC.

The chain joins TRBV18 to TRBJ2-1; D assignment may be TRBD1 or TRBD2 (6 bases each). Germline CDR1 KGHSH, CDR2 LQKENI. The CDR3 is 15 amino acids. The V and J ends lost 2 bases and 8 bases respectively, with 16 bases between them. CDR3 nucleotides: TGTGCCAGCTCACCATCGAGGGGGAGGCTGGATGAGCAGTTCTTC. Translated, it gives CASSPSRGRLDEQFF.

This clone was picked up a small number of times. The CDR3 DNA reads TGTGCCAGCAGCCCCTCACTAGCGCACTCCTACAATGAGCAGTTCTTC. This gives the protein CASSPSLAHSYNEQFF. The chain recombines TRBV7-2 with TRBJ2-1; 7 nucleotides line up with TRBD2. This CDR3 spans 16 amino acids. Germline CDR1 reads SGHTA; CDR2 reads FQGNSA. V lost 5 bases, J lost 0 bases, and 7 bases stayed unmatched.

This clone has just one count. The chain carries TRBV5-6 and TRBJ2-1; possible D gene TRBD2, 6 bases. The V end lost 4 bases, the J end lost 4 bases, and 18 bases lay between the germline ends. The CDR3 loop spans 16 amino acids. The V gene's germline CDR1 is SGHDT and CDR2 YYEEEE. Here the CDR3 reads CASSQAAGTPYNEQFF. Here the CDR3 DNA reads TGTGCCAGCAGCCAAGCCGCGGGGACTCCTTACAATGAGCAGTTCTTC.

The chain is built from TRBV19 and TRBJ2-7; the match to TRBD1 covers 7 bases. This CDR3 has 16 amino acids. J gave up 2 bases and V 6 bases, and 13 bases lay outside the gene matches. Germline loops: CDR1 LNHDA, CDR2 SQIVND (reference sequence). The CDR3 region is CASRETGVTPTYEQYF. DNA for the CDR3: TGTGCCAGTAGGGAAACAGGGGTAACCCCGACCTACGAGCAGTACTTC.

This clone was detected only a few times. This chain joins TRBV10-3 and TRBJ2-7; perhaps D is TRBD1 or TRBD2 (6 bases each). Germline V gene sequence: CDR1 ENHRY, CDR2 SYGVKD. V gave up 6 bases and J gave up 7 bases, with 16 bases separating them. This CDR3 region has 13 residues. DNA of the CDR3: TGTGCCATCAGCGGAGGGACACCCGGGGAGCAGTACTTC. It specifies CAISGGTPGEQYF.

In this sample, this clone turned up once. CDR3 DNA: TGTGCCAGCAGTTACTTAGCGGGGGTGTACAATGAGCAGTTCTTC. Amino acid sequence: CASSYLAGVYNEQFF. This chain uses TRBV6-6 with TRBJ2-1; 9 positions agree with TRBD2. The V gene's germline CDR1 is MNHNY and CDR2 SVGAGI (reference sequence). The CDR3 spans 15 residues. The J segment lost 4 bases and the V segment lost 1 base, leaving 2 bases of the junction unmatched.

CDR3 protein: CASSLEFTGELFF. The DNA of the CDR3 is TGTGCCAGCAGCTTAGAGTTTACCGGGGAGCTGTTTTTT. This chain uses TRBV11-1 with TRBJ2-2; no clear D gene. V was pared by 1 base and J by 5 bases, with 5 bases between. CDR1 and CDR2 from the germline V gene are SGHAT and FQDESV (reference sequence). This CDR3 spans 13 amino acids.

This chain uses TRBV30 with TRBJ1-1, with 10 bases matching TRBD1. Germline CDR1 and CDR2: GTSNPN and SVGIG (reference sequence). V was clipped by 4 bases and J by 4 bases; unmatched bases: 6. This CDR3 has 14 amino acids. Here the CDR3 DNA reads TGTGCCTGGAACTCCGGACAGGGGGTCACTGAAGCTTTCTTT. This gives the protein CAWNSGQGVTEAFF. The full variable domain, in which reference TRBV30 and TRBJ1-1 provide the parts outside the CDR3, is SQTIHQWPATLVQPVGSPLSLECTVEGTSNPNLYWYRQAAGRGLQLLFYSVGIGQISSEVPQNLSASRPQDRQFILSSKKLLLSDSGFYLCAWNSGQGVTEAFFGQGTRLTVV.

This clone was seen a handful of times. This chain connects TRBV4-3 to TRBJ1-3; D is undetermined. The CDR3 is 18 amino acids. Looked up from germline, CDR1 is LGHNA and CDR2 is YSLEER. Trimming left V 1 base short and J 0 bases short, with 16 bases between. The CDR3 nucleotides are TGCGCCAGCAGCCAAGTGTATGTTTTCGGCAGCTCTGGAAACACCATATATTTT. Its protein is CASSQVYVFGSSGNTIYF.

This clone showed up just a few times. The rearrangement uses TRBV7-2 and TRBJ2-5, with 7 bases matching TRBD2. The CDR3 totals 17 residues. Germline trimming cut 5 bases from V and 7 bases from J; bases unmatched to any gene: 19. Germline V gene lookup returns CDR1 SGHTA and CDR2 FQGNSA. Here the CDR3 reads CASSGGGSSGPRGTQYF. In nucleotides, the CDR3 is TGTGCCAGCAGCGGGGGAGGGAGCTCAGGGCCGAGGGGGACCCAGTACTTC.

The CDR3 DNA sequence: TGTGCCAGCAGCTTAGCTTCCAACAATGAGCAGTTCTTC. Its translation: CASSLASNNEQFF. J is TRBJ2-1 and V is TRBV7-2; D call uncertain. The germline gives CDR1 SGHTA, CDR2 FQGNSA. Trimming took 0 bases from V and 5 from J, leaving 5 bases between them. The CDR3 is 13 residues long.